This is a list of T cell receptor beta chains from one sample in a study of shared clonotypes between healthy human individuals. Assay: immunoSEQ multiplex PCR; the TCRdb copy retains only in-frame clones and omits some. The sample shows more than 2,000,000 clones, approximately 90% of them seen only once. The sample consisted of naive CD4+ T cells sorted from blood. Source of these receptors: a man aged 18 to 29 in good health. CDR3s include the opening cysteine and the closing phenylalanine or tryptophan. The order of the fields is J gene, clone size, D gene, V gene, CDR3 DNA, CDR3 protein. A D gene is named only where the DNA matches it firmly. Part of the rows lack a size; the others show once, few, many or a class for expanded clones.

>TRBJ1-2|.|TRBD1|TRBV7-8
TGTGCCAGCAGCTCACAGGGGCGGGACACCTTC
CASSSQGRDTF
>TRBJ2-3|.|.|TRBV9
TGTGCCAGCAGCAGCCGGGCCCCGGATACGCAGTATTTT
CASSSRAPDTQYF
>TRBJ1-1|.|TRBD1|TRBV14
TGTGCCAGCAGCCAGGACAGGGGGAGGAACACTGAAGCTTTCTTT
CASSQDRGRNTEAFF
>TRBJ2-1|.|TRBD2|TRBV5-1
TGCGCCAGCAGCCAATTCAGCGGGAACTCCTACAATGAGCAGTTCTTC
CASSQFSGNSYNEQFF
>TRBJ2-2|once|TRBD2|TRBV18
TGTGCCAGCAAGACTAGCGGGGACACCGGGGAGCTGTTTTTT
CASKTSGDTGELFF
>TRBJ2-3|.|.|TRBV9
TGTGCCAGCAGCGTAGGAGGGGAATCCACAGATACGCAGTATTTT
CASSVGGESTDTQYF
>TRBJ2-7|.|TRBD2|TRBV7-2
TGTGCCAGCAGCTTAGCGGCTAGCGGGAGCATTATATACGAGCAGTACTTC
CASSLAASGSIIYEQYF
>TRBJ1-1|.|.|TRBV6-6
TGTGCCAGCACCCACATGGGAGGGACTGAAGCTTTCTTT
CASTHMGGTEAFF
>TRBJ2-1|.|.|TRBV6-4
TGTGCCAGCAGTGTCCGAGGGAGCTCCTACAATGAGCAGTTCTTC
CASSVRGSSYNEQFF
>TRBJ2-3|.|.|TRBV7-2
TGTGCCAGCAGCTTAGCGGGGTCGGGATTCACAGATACGCAGTATTTT
CASSLAGSGFTDTQYF
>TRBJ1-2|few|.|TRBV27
TGTGCCAGCAGTTTATCGGTGGGGAGTGGCTACACCTTC
CASSLSVGSGYTF
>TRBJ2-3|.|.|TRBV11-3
TGTGCCAGCAGTCAGGGGACAGATACGCAGTATTTT
CASSQGTDTQYF
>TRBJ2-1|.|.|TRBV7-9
TGTGCCAGCAGCCCCCTAGCGAACAATGAGCAGTTCTTC
CASSPLANNEQFF
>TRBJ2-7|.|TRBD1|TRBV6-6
TGTGCCAGCAGATACGGACAGGGTGCCTACGAGCAGTACTTC
CASRYGQGAYEQYF
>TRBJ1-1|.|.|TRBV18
TGTGCCAGCTCACCGGGTATTGGTGAAGCTTTCTTT
CASSPGIGEAFF
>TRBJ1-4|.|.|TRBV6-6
TGTGCCAGCAGTTCCGGGACAAGGAATGAAAAACTGTTTTTT
CASSSGTRNEKLFF
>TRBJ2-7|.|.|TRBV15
TGTGCCACCAGCAGAGAAGCCGACGCAACCTACGAGCAGTACTTC
CATSREADATYEQYF
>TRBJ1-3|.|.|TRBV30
TGTGCCTGGGAACAGGTGACCTCTGGAAACACCATATATTTT
CAWEQVTSGNTIYF
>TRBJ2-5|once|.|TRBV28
TGTGCCAGCAACCCTACCCCCCCAGAGACCCAGTACTTC
CASNPTPPETQYF
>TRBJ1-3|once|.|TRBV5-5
TGTGCCAGCAGTTCCTTAGGCGGCACCATATATTTT
CASSSLGGTIYF
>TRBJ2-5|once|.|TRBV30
TGTGCCTGGAGTGCGGGGATTAGAGAGACCCAGTACTTC
CAWSAGIRETQYF
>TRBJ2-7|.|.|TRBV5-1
TGCGCCAGCAGCAGGACTACAGGATACGAGCAGTACTTC
CASSRTTGYEQYF
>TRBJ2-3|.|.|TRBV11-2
TGTGCCAGCAGCTTAGACGTAGCGGAGGGAGATACGCAGTATTTT
CASSLDVAEGDTQYF